This T cell receptor (beta chain) stems from a study of cytomegalovirus exposure and HLA in healthy donors. Assay used: immunoSEQ multiplex PCR; TCRdb lists only in-frame clones, some missing. Of more than 95,000 clones in the sample, about 88% are singletons; the top ten hold 3% to 4%. CDR3 length: 16 residues. CDR1 is MNHEY and CDR2 is SVGAGI in the germline V gene. The germline V and J ends were trimmed by 4 bases and 1 base, with 17 bases remaining between them. The sequenced material came from PBMCs. This clonotype originated in a woman under 30 in good health and CMV-seropositive. This chain connects TRBV6-5 to TRBJ2-7; D may be TRBD1 (6 bases). CDR3 amino acids: CASSSLGQGRSYEQYF. CDR3 DNA: TGTGCCAGCAGTTCATTAGGGCAGGGGAGATCCTACGAGCAGTACTTC.